This TCR beta chain is from a study of CD8 T cells in Susac syndrome (dated by TCRdb to between 2018 and 2021). Turning to the overall study: Repertoire sequencing was used to test whether CD8+ T cell activation and differentiation in Susac syndrome was antigen driven.

RNA was extracted using the RNeasy kit, and about 0.45 to 1 ug of the RNA was reverse transcribed with random hexamers. TCR beta CDR3 regions were amplified with the immunoSEQ multiplex PCR assay covering 54 Vbeta and 13 Jbeta segments. PCR amplification bias was corrected using a synthetic template baseline for primer optimization and computational correction. The paper's data handling went like this. Reads were annotated to V, D and J genes according to IMGT and were analyzed with immunoSEQ Analyzer, with only productive sequences retained. Clonality was calculated as one minus the Shannon entropy normalized by log2 of the number of productive unique sequences. For each patient and control, public and private clones were evaluated within the 100 most prevalent clones. A clone was defined as Susac-specific if it was absent from the healthy and MS cohorts, from roughly 1,000 published viral clones and from other ImmuneACCESS disease sequences. TCRdb cleaned the public reads at Q25 with fastp, built clones with MiXCR and kept in-frame beta chains. Duplicate CDR3 protein sequences are folded into a single record with the most common DNA and genes. These V and J calls derive from TCRdb rather than the authors' analysis. The sample has roughly 330,000 distinct CDR3 sequences on record, about 91% of them singletons. 0.065% of the sample is held by the ten biggest clonotypes.

Peripheral blood CD8+ and CD4+ T cells from healthy donors, Susac syndrome patients and multiple sclerosis patients were profiled using high-throughput TCR beta sequencing. The multiple sclerosis controls were treatment-naive patients whose relapsing-remitting disease, either stable or active, fulfilled the revised McDonald criteria. CD8+ TEMRA cells were enriched by FACS, while bulk CD8+ and CD4+ T cells were purified by magnetic negative isolation. Blood was drawn into EDTA tubes, processed within 24 hours, and PBMCs were isolated by density gradient centrifugation. PBMCs intended for TCR sequencing were cryopreserved in liquid nitrogen and were subsequently thawed in a 37 degrees C water bath. The sorted or isolated CD4+, CD8+ and CD8+ TEMRA cells had a purity of 90% or higher. V and J lose 10 bases and 6 bases, and a span of 15 bases separates them. Taken from the germline V gene (reference sequence), the CDR1 and CDR2 loops are LNHDA and SQIVND. Taken from cysteine to phenylalanine, the CDR3 has 13 residues. Only the CDR3 region is kept as DNA, spanning 39 bases read in frame from base 1.

Overall study outcomes, separate from this receptor: The number of individuals in the TCR sequencing and HLA analysis was acknowledged as relatively small.

On this clonotype itself: What antigen it recognizes has not been identified. No per-base quality is available; no much larger clone lies one base away.

The V and J segments used are TRBV19 and TRBJ1-4; too little of a D gene remains to name it. The sample taken for sequencing was CD4+ T cells from PBMCs. The sequence was collected from a human donor with multiple sclerosis. The CDR3 reads as follows: CATLQLGDEKLFF. The bases read TGTGCCACCCTACAGCTAGGAGATGAAAAACTGTTTTTT.